The entry below describes one T cell receptor (beta chain). Its antigen is not known. These data come from a study of immune cell composition in non-small cell lung cancer. General study results and limits: Overall clonality, unlike maximal tumour-associated clone frequency, did not predict TIL reactivity. Lung squamous cell carcinoma tumours had significantly higher top 10 clone scores and productive clonality than lung adenocarcinoma. Dominant in vivo tumour-associated clones were not shown to share tumour-reactive sequences.

The assay was immunoSEQ multiplex PCR, and TCRdb's table has in-frame clones only and misses some. The sample consists of roughly 3,800 clones, around four fifths of them appearing once. Template was genomic DNA from frozen, unsorted single-cell suspensions. The receptor comes from a human donor with non-small cell lung cancer. The sample comprised lung tumor tissue.

CDR3 loop: CASSFLTGRTNYGYTF. DNA for the CDR3: TGTGCCAGCAGTTTCTTGACAGGTCGTACTAACTATGGCTACACCTTC. The chain combines TRBV27 with TRBJ1-2; TRBD1 might be the D (6 bases). The CDR3 loop spans 16 amino acids. The V end lost 3 bases, the J end lost 0 bases, and 14 bases lay between the germline ends. From germline, CDR1 is MNHEY and CDR2 SMNVEV (reference sequence).